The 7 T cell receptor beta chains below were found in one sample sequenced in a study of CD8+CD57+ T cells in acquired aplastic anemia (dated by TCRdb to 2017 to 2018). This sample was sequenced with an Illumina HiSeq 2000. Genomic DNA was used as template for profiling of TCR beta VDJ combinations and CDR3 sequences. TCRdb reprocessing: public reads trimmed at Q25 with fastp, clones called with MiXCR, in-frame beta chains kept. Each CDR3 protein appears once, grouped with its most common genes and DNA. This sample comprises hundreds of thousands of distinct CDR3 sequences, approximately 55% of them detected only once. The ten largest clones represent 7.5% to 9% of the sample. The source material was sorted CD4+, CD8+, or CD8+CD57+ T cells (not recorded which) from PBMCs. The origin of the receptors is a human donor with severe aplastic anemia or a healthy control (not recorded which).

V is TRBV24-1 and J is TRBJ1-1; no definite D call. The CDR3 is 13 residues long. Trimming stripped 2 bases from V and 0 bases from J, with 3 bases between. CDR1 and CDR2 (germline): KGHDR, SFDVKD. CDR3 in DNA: TGTGCCACCAGTGATTACATGAACACTGAAGCTTTCTTT. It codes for CATSDYMNTEAFF.

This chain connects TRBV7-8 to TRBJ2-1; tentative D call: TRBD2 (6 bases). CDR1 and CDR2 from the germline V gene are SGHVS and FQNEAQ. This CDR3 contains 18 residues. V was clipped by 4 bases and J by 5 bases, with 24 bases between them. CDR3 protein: CASSSSPFMAGINNEQFF. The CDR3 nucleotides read TGTGCCAGCAGCTCCAGCCCATTTATGGCGGGGATAAACAATGAGCAGTTCTTC.

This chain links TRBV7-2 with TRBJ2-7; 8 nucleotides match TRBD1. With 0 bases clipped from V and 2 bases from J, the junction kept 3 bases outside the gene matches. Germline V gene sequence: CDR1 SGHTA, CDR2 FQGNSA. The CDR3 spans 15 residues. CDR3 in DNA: TGTGCCAGCAGCTTAGCACAGGGGGGCGCCTACGAGCAGTACTTC. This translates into CASSLAQGGAYEQYF.

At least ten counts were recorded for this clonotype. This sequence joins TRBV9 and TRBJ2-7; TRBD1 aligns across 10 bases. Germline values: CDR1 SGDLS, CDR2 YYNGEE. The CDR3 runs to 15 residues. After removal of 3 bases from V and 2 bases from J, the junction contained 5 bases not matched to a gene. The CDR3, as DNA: TGTGCCAGCAGCGCGGCCGGACAGGGGGCCTACGAGCAGTACTTC. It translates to CASSAAGQGAYEQYF.

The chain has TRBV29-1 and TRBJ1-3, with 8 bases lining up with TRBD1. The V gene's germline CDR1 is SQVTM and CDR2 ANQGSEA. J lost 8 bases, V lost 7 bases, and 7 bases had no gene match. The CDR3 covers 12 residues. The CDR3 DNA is TGCAGCGGAAAGACAGGGGAAGACACCATATATTTT. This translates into CSGKTGEDTIYF. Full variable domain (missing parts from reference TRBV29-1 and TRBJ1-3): SAVISQKPSRDICQRGTSLTIQCQVDSQVTMMFWYRQQPGQSLTLIATANQGSEATYESGFVIDKFPISRPNLTFSTLTVSNMSPEDSSIYLCSGKTGEDTIYFGEGSWLTVV.

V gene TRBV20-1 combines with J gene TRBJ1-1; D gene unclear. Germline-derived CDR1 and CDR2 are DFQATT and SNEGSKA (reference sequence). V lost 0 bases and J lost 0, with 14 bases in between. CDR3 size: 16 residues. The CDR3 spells CSARDFRFNMNTEAFF. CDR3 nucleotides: TGCAGTGCTAGAGATTTTAGGTTTAACATGAACACTGAAGCTTTCTTT.

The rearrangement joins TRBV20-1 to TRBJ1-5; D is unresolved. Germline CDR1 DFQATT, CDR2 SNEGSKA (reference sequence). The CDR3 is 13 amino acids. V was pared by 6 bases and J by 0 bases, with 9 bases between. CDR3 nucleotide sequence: TGCAGTGCCCAAGATACTAGCAATCAGCCCCAGCATTTT. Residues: CSAQDTSNQPQHF.